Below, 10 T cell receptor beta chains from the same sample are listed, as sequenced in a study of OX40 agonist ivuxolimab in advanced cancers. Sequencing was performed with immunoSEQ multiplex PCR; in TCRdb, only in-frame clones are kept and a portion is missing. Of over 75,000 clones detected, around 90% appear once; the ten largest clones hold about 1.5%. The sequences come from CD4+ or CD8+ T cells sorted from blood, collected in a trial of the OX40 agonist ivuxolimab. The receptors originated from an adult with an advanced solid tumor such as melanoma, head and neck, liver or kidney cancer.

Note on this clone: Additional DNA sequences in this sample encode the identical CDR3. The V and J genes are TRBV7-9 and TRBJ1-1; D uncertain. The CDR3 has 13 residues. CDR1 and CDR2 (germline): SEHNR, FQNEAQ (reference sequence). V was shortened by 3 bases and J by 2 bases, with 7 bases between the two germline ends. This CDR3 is CASSLAGNTEAFF. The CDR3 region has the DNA TGTGCCAGCAGCTTGGCCGGAAACACTGAAGCTTTCTTT.

This chain's CDR3 is CASSQQNTEAFF. The CDR3 DNA reads TGTGCCAGTAGCCAACAGAACACTGAAGCTTTCTTT. The chain carries TRBV19 and TRBJ1-1, with D unclear. Trimming removed 6 bases from V and 1 base from J, with 6 bases in between. The germline V gene has CDR1 LNHDA and CDR2 SQIVND (reference sequence). This CDR3 contains 12 residues.

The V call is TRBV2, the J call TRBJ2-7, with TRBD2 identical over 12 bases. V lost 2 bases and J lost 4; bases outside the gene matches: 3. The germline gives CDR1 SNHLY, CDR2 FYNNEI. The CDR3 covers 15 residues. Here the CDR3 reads CASSETTSGSYEQYF. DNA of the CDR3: TGTGCCAGCAGTGAAACGACTAGCGGGAGTTACGAGCAGTACTTC.

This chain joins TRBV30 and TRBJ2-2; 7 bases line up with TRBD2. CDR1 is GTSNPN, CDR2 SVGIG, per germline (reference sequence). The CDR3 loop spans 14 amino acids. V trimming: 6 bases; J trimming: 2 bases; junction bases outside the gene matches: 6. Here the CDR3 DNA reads TGTGCCTGCACCGGGACTACTAACACCGGGGAGCTGTTTTTT. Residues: CACTGTTNTGELFF.

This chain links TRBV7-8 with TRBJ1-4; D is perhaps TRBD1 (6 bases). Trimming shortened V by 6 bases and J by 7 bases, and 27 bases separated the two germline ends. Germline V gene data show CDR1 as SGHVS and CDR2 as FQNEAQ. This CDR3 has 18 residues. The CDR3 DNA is TGTGCCAGCAGTCCTAGAGGGGGGGGGCCCGGTGATGGTGAAAAACTGTTTTTT. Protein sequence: CASSPRGGGPGDGEKLFF.

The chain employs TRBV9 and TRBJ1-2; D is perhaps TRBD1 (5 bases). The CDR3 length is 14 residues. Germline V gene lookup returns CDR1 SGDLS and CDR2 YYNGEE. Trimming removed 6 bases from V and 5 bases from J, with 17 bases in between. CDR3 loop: CASTRDGENYGYTF. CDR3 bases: TGTGCCAGCACCCGGGACGGAGAAAATTATGGCTACACCTTC.

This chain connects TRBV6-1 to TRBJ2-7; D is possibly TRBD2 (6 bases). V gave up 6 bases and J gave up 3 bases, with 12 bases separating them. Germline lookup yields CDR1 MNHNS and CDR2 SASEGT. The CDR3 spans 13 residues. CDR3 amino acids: CASRAGSLYEQYF. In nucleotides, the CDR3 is TGTGCCAGCAGAGCGGGTTCCCTCTACGAGCAGTACTTC.

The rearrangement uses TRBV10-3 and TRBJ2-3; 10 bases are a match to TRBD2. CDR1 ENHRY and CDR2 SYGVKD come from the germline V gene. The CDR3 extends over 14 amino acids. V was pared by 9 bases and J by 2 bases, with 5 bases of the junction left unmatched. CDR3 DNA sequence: TGTGCCATAACTAGCGGGGTTATCACAGATACGCAGTATTTT. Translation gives CAITSGVITDTQYF.

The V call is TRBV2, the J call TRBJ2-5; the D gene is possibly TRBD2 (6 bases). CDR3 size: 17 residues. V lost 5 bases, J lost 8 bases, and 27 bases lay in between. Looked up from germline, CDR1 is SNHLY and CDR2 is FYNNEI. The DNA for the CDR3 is TGTGCCAGCAGTCCTTCCGAGGAGCGGGCGTGGGTTTTTACCCAGTACTTC. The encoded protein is CASSPSEERAWVFTQYF.

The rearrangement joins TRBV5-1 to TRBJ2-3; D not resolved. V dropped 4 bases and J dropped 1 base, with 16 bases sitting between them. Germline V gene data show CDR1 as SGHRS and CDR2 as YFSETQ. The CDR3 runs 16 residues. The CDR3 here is CASSPPGLLGTDTQYF. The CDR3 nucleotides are TGCGCCAGCAGCCCCCCCGGGTTGCTCGGCACAGATACGCAGTATTTT.